This T cell receptor (beta chain) derives from a study of OX40 agonist ivuxolimab in advanced cancers. TCRdb's copy holds only in-frame clones and misses some; the assay was immunoSEQ multiplex PCR. The sample holds about 44,000 clones, less than 95% seen once. Germline loops: CDR1 SEHNR, CDR2 FQNEAQ (reference sequence). This CDR3 has 13 amino acids. With 4 bases removed from V and 4 bases from J, the gap between germline ends came to 9 bases. The input for sequencing was CD4+ or CD8+ T cells sorted from blood, taken in a trial of the OX40 agonist ivuxolimab. This clonotype was obtained from an adult with an advanced solid tumor such as melanoma, head and neck, liver or kidney cancer. The V and J genes are TRBV7-9 and TRBJ2-3; perhaps D is TRBD1 or TRBD2 (5 bases each). In DNA, the CDR3 is TGTGCCAGCAGCTCACTAGGGGCAGATACGCAGTATTTT. Translation: CASSSLGADTQYF.